The source of this TCR beta chain is a study of cytomegalovirus exposure and HLA in healthy donors. Study details: The same platform as the roughly 670 first-cohort repertoires was used for the 95 to 150 validation repertoires, a later analysis reported. Whole-study results and caveats: Subsequent analysis of the approximately 110 validation repertoires found a tendency for first-cohort TCR clusters to co-occur. Altogether, 164 TCR beta chains were recorded as cytomegalovirus-associated.

This table comes from immunoSEQ multiplex PCR, and its TCRdb copy is limited to in-frame clones, with some not included. Among approximately 210,000 clones listed, more than 70% were seen once. In the case of this clone: Its target is unknown.

The specimen sequenced was PBMCs. This TCR came from a young woman in good health and CMV-seronegative.

Here the CDR3 DNA reads TGTGCCAGCAGCCCGACAGGGTTTGGCAATCAGCCCCAGCATTTT. Encoded protein: CASSPTGFGNQPQHF. The V gene is TRBV28, the J gene TRBJ1-5, with 7 nucleotides matching TRBD1. The CDR3 loop spans 15 amino acids. CDR1 MDHEN and CDR2 SYDVKM come from the germline V gene. The junction had 7 bases not matched to a gene; V was cut back by 6 bases and J by 2 bases.